This TCR beta chain appears in the sequencing data of a study of cytomegalovirus exposure and HLA in healthy donors. General study results and limits: Earlier findings revealed that most TCR beta V segments proved productive either about 87% or about 30% of the time. Cytomegalovirus association was listed for around 180 TCR beta chains. In all likelihood, a cluster of highly shared sequence variants was a sequencing artifact.

Use of 60 Vbeta and 13 Jbeta primers characterized the PCR. In the study's own analysis: Per a later analysis, the number of unique TCR beta chains was about 80 million, of which roughly 10 million were shared. The repertoire was sequenced with immunoSEQ multiplex PCR; TCRdb's copy has only in-frame clones and lacks some. The V and J calls and clone size were taken over from that table, and D and trimming were inferred from the DNA. The sample shows approximately 88,000 clones, approximately 71% of them seen only once. A remark on this clone: Its antigen is as yet unknown.

The TCR comes from a young man in good health and CMV-seronegative. Input material: PBMCs.

The DNA for the CDR3 is TGTGCCAGCAGTGAAGTCGTCCAGGGGAACCGGGAGCTGTTTTTT. Its protein product is CASSEVVQGNRELFF. The genes are TRBV2 and TRBJ2-2; D perhaps matches TRBD1 (6 bases). This CDR3 has 15 residues. Germline CDR1 is SNHLY and CDR2 is FYNNEI. V gave up 1 base and J gave up 9 bases, with 15 bases separating them.